This TCR beta chain was sequenced for a study of shared clonotypes between healthy human individuals (dated by TCRdb to the early 2020s). Context from the whole study: A couple of women and three men aged 18 to 49 years were included in the cohort. Blood TCR repertoires of several healthy adults were deeply sequenced to estimate repertoire size and the extent of clonotype sharing between individuals. Each donor's leukapheresis produced roughly between roughly 0.85 and 10 billion PBMCs. To increase sequencing depth and limit assay-specific biases, different laboratories used diverse techniques to prepare libraries and sequence TCR repertoires. Per donor, three plates each were used for CD4 naive and CD4 memory, two for CD8 naive, and one for CD8 memory.

The CDR3 numbers 15 residues from cysteine through phenylalanine. The sequence is cut down to CDR3 DNA, 45 bases in frame from base 1. V is pruned by 5 bases and J by 4 bases, leaving 3 bases of the junction without a gene match. Via the germline V gene (reference sequence), CDR1 is SEHNR and CDR2 FQNEAQ. On the study overall, not on this receptor specifically: The small number of donors limited the genetic and exposure-history diversity represented. Across a handful of donors, approximately 5% of naive CD4, 3.5% of naive CD8, 2% to 2.5% of memory CD4, and over 0.35% of memory CD8 clonotypes were shared. Sampling was restricted to blood, and TCR repertoires in tissue are likely to differ from TCR repertoires in blood. Based on pairwise subsampling, the degree of clonotype sharing among donors was expected to be affected by sequencing depth. Incomplete sequencing was indicated by rarefaction of sorted-subset datasets, despite the large sequencing depth. Larger estimated clonotype richness was generally found for naive subsets than for memory subsets. Clonotypes shared by all four sorted-subset donors showed higher generation probabilities than non-shared clonotypes.

Using the deep immunoSEQ assay, multiplex PCR amplified TCR CDR3 regions from genomic DNA. For each cell subset, the extracted genomic DNA was distributed evenly across all wells of several immunoSEQ 96-well plates, and each plate served as one replicate. Each replicate PCR for sorted subsets received around 210 ng genomic DNA, equal to roughly 30,000 T cell genomes. Purified libraries were measured with a Qubit 3.0 fluorometer, size-checked on a Bioanalyzer 2100, and measured again with the KAPA Library Quantification kit. Every immunoSEQ 96-well plate was sequenced on a dedicated single-read 150-cycle Illumina NextSeq 550 flow cell. The source study handled its data this way. Because the immunoSEQ output included only junctional sequences and no quality scores, the filtering could not be the same as the filtering used for full-length reads. Sequences were annotated with PyIR, a Python wrapper for IgBLAST v1.9, and V/J genes and CDR3 were assigned using IMGT germline references. Reads were removed for weak V/J assignments (E-value above 1e-6), missing CDR3, stop codons, out-of-frame junctions, or ambiguous translated residues. A V3J clonotype was defined by an identical inferred V gene, J gene, and CDR3 amino acid sequence. Percentage overlap between repertoires was computed as shared unique clonotypes divided by the size of the smaller repertoire. Richness of each repertoire was evaluated using RTK rarefaction, the Chao1 estimator, and Recon v2.1 estimates of unobserved clonotypes. OLGA was used to compute generation probabilities for all TCRbeta clonotypes that the gDNA method yielded from a handful of donors. In TCRdb, the immuneACCESS table is reduced to in-frame sequences with V and J assigned. These tables do not hold every clone; where another copy was compared, an unresolved V gene accounts for under half, and the others remain unexplained. That table supplies the V and J calls and clone size; D and trimming were determined from the DNA. The sample records about 610,000 clones, less than 98% of which are singletons. Together, the top ten hold 0.057% of the sample.

Regarding this clone: Its target antigen remains unknown. The input lacks base qualities; no much larger clone sits a single base away.

Healthy HIV-negative adults with no recently reported acute infections or vaccinations were included as donors. Only Caucasian adults living in Nashville, Tennessee, USA were represented among the donors. CD4+ T cells were enriched by magnetic negative selection; naive cells were then positively selected on CD45RA, and the negative fraction formed the memory subset. Blood was obtained by leukapheresis, after which PBMCs were separated by Ficoll-Histopaque density gradient centrifugation and cryopreserved in liquid nitrogen vapor phase. Purity and quantity of every magnetically sorted T cell population were checked by analytical flow cytometry. Genomic DNA was isolated from every sorted fraction and measured by UV absorbance on a Nanodrop 2000c.

Sequencing used naive CD4+ T cells sorted from blood. Sample cell subset or site, as interpreted from the label and publication: CD45RA+ positively selected. The sequence was obtained from a woman in her 30s in good health. The chain joins TRBV7-9 to TRBJ1-6, with 9 bases aligning to TRBD1. The sequence in DNA is TGTGCCAGCAGCGAAGGACAGGGGTATAATTCACCCCTCCACTTT. It specifies CASSEGQGYNSPLHF.